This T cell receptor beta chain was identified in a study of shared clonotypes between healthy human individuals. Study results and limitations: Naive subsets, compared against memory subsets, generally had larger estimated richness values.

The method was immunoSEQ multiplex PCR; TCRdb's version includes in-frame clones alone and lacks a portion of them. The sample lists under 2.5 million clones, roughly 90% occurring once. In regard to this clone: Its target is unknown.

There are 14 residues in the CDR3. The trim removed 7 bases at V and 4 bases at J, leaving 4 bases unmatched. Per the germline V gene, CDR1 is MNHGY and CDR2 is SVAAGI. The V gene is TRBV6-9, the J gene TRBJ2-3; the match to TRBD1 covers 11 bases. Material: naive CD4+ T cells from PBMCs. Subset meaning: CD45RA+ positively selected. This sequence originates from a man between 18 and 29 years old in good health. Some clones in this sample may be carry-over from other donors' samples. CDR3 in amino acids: CASNPGQGADTQYF. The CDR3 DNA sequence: TGTGCCAGCAATCCGGGACAGGGGGCAGATACGCAGTATTTT.